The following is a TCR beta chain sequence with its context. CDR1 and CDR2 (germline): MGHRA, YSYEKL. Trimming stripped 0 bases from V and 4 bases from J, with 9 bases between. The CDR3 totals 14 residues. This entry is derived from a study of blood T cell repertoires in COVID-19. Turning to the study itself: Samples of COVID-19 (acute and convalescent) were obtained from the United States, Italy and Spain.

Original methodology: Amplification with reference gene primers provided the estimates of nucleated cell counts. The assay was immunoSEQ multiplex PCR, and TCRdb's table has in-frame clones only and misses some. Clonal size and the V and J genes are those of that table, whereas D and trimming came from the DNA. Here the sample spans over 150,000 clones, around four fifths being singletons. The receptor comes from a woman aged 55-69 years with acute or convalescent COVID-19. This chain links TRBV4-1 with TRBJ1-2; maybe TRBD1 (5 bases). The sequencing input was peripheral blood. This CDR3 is CASSQEPGGYGYTF. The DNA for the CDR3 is TGCGCCAGCAGCCAAGAACCGGGGGGCTATGGCTACACCTTC.